This TCR beta chain is from a study of blood T cell repertoires in COVID-19. The germline V and J ends were trimmed by 2 bases and 3 bases, with 26 bases remaining between them. CDR1 MRHNA and CDR2 SNTAGT come from the germline V gene. CDR3 length: 20 amino acids. TCRdb keeps only in-frame clones here, not all; method: immunoSEQ multiplex PCR. The repertoire holds around 140,000 clones, roughly 89% seen once, with less than 5.5% in the top ten. This TCR derives from a man aged 55-75 years with COVID-19, enrolled during active disease. The J gene is TRBJ2-4, the V gene TRBV6-4, with D perhaps matching TRBD1 (6 bases). The sample comprised peripheral blood. CDR3 protein: CASSDPGGRGKKVVKNIQYF. CDR3 in DNA: TGTGCCAGCAGTGACCCCGGAGGTAGGGGGAAAAAGGTTGTCAAAAACATTCAGTACTTC.